The clone carrying this T cell receptor (beta chain) has a handful of counts. This sample is part of a study of blood T cell repertoires in COVID-19. Across the study: PBMCs, B-cell-depleted T cells, or T cells provided the cDNA or gDNA that made up the material.

Per the germline V gene, CDR1 is SEHNR and CDR2 is FQNEAQ (reference sequence). This CDR3 spans 13 amino acids. V lost 5 bases, J lost 5 bases, and 5 bases stayed unmatched. Authors' data handling: Reference gene primer amplification gave estimated nucleated cell counts. Only in-frame clones appear in the TCRdb table, and some are missing; sequencing was by immunoSEQ multiplex PCR. V and J calls plus clone size are reproduced from that table; the DNA served to infer D and trimming. Of around 190,000 clones listed, 80% to 90% were seen once; the top ten hold approximately 2.1%. Sequencing used peripheral blood. The TCR sequence derives from a man aged 18-30 years who had recovered from COVID-19. J is TRBJ1-2 and V is TRBV7-9, with 7 bases identical to TRBD1. The CDR3 spells CASSAGTAYGYTF. CDR3 coding DNA: TGTGCCAGCAGCGCAGGGACAGCATATGGCTACACCTTC.